This record covers a single T cell receptor (beta chain). What it binds is not known. The data derive from a study of T cell responses to AZD1222 COVID-19 vaccine. Trimming cost V 5 bases and J 8 bases, with 20 bases left between them. Germline CDR1 is SGHAT and CDR2 is FQNNGV. The CDR3 is 15 amino acids. Pooled together were second doses at about 4 or about 12 weeks. Using immunoSEQ multiplex PCR, the repertoire was profiled, and TCRdb retains in-frame clones only, with some absent. The repertoire includes about 130,000 clones, 88% of them detected once, and 4.5% to 7% sits in the top ten. Study-level points and caveats: All repertoire sampling was performed exclusively after the peak T cell response.

Material: peripheral blood, obtained 28 days after the second AZD1222 dose. This clonotype was sampled from an adult who received the AZD1222 COVID-19 vaccine. V gene TRBV11-2 combines with J gene TRBJ2-3; a possible D gene is TRBD2 (7 bases). The CDR3: CASSPGLAVQGTQYF. CDR3 DNA: TGTGCCAGCAGCCCCGGGCTAGCGGTACAGGGTACGCAGTATTTT.